These 27 T cell receptor beta chains were sequenced from one sample in a study of molecular identifiers for immune sequencing clone quantification. MiXCR, run by TCRdb on the PCR reads, gives a single entry per CDR3 protein. This sample yields under 800,000 distinct CDR3 sequences, of which around 25% are seen a single time; around 0.78% belongs to the top ten. Sequenced input: naive CD8+ T cells from blood, with Jurkat cell RNA spiked in. Noted subset: FACS-sorted CD8+CD4-CCR7+CD45RA+ naive T cells. The receptors shown here come from a human donor in good health. Some libraries in this study had Jurkat cell RNA spiked in.

The CDR3 region has the DNA TGCAACTTGGGAGGGACAGTGCCGGCAACTAATGAAAAACTGTTTTTT. It translates to CNLGGTVPATNEKLFF. The V call is TRBV20-1, the J call TRBJ1-4; 7 positions agree with TRBD1. This CDR3 comprises 16 residues. Germline loops: CDR1 DFQATT, CDR2 SNEGSKA (reference sequence).

This clonotype was counted at least ten times. This sequence joins TRBV5-1 and TRBJ2-5; tentatively, D is TRBD2 (5 bases). V was shortened by 4 bases and J by 2 bases, with 15 bases between the two germline ends. The CDR3 loop spans 15 amino acids. Germline V gene data show CDR1 as SGHRS and CDR2 as YFSETQ. The DNA for the CDR3 is TGCGCCAGCAGCCCTGAAGAGGGAGAGCAAGAGACCCAGTACTTC. Amino acid sequence: CASSPEEGEQETQYF.

In its sample, this clonotype was seen many times. This chain connects TRBV7-9 to TRBJ2-3; the match to TRBD2 covers 7 bases. Germline V gives CDR1 SEHNR, CDR2 FQNEAQ (reference sequence). The trim removed 5 bases at V and 2 bases at J, leaving 10 bases unmatched. The CDR3 totals 16 residues. CDR3 protein: CASSRRLAEPTDTQYF. In DNA, the CDR3 is TGTGCCAGCAGCCGACGGCTAGCGGAGCCCACAGATACGCAGTATTTT.

This clonotype was seen ten or more times. J is TRBJ1-5 and V is TRBV27, with 11 bases matching TRBD1. V lost 6 bases, J lost 6 bases, and 7 bases stayed unmatched. Germline V gene data show CDR1 as MNHEY and CDR2 as SMNVEV (reference sequence). This CDR3 has 15 amino acids. The CDR3, as DNA: TGTGCCAGCAGGTCCGGGACAGGGGGAGGTCAGCCCCAGCATTTT. It specifies CASRSGTGGGQPQHF.

The sample holds many counts of this clonotype. V and J are TRBV29-1 and TRBJ2-5, with D uncertain. This CDR3 is built from 12 residues. Trimming pared 2 bases from V and 2 bases from J, leaving 6 bases between. Looked up from germline, CDR1 is SQVTM and CDR2 is ANQGSEA. The CDR3 nucleotides are TGCAGCGTTGAAAAAAATCAAGAGACCCAGTACTTC. Protein sequence: CSVEKNQETQYF.

The chain has TRBV4-1 and TRBJ1-5, with D tentatively TRBD1 (5 bases). The CDR3 spans 16 residues. Germline lookup yields CDR1 MGHRA and CDR2 YSYEKL. V lost 0 bases and J lost 6, with 15 bases in between. The CDR3, as DNA: TGCGCCAGCAGCCAAGATGGTGGGCAGGGAAGTCAGCCCCAGCATTTT. It yields the protein CASSQDGGQGSQPQHF.

This clonotype was picked up many times. This rearrangement joins TRBV7-2 to TRBJ2-1; D is undetermined. The CDR3 length is 12 residues. Germline V gene sequence: CDR1 SGHTA, CDR2 FQGNSA. The ends were cut back, 1 base at V and 8 bases at J, with 6 bases in the middle. CDR3 sequence (DNA): TGTGCCAGCAGCTTAGGAGCTCATGAGCAGTTCTTC. This translates into CASSLGAHEQFF.

With regard to this clonotype: This could be a read error, since a much larger clone is one nucleotide away. As the CDR3 is not closed by the conserved phenylalanine or tryptophan, this likely results from a read error. V usage is TRBV28 and J usage is TRBJ1-1; D might be TRBD1 (6 bases). In germline, CDR1 is MDHEN, CDR2 SYDVKM. The V gene lost 4 bases and the J gene lost 10 bases, with 22 bases spanning the gap. The CDR3 length is 15 residues. As DNA, the CDR3 is TGTGCCAGCAGTTACGAACTTACCGGGGGGCATGGAGCTTTCCTT. This translates into CASSYELTGGHGAFL.

This clonotype was counted ten times or more. The chain couples TRBV5-4 to TRBJ1-1; D is perhaps TRBD1 (6 bases). The CDR3 totals 11 residues. Trimming removed 4 bases from V and 11 bases from J, with 12 bases in between. Germline values: CDR1 SGHNT, CDR2 YYREEE (reference sequence). The CDR3 is CASSGGALAFF. For the CDR3, the DNA is TGTGCCAGCAGCGGGGGGGCACTGGCTTTCTTT.

The V call is TRBV2, the J call TRBJ2-6; 8 nucleotides align to TRBD1. The CDR3 is 18 amino acids. Germline trimming cut 8 bases from V and 4 bases from J; bases unmatched to any gene: 16. Germline CDR1 reads SNHLY; CDR2 reads FYNNEI. Written as DNA, the CDR3 is TGTGCCAGCCACCGCCCTGGGCAGGGGGCTAGCGGGGCCAACGTCCTGACTTTC. It is translated as CASHRPGQGASGANVLTF.

The sample holds many counts of this clonotype. The V call is TRBV13, the J call TRBJ2-2; weak D call: TRBD2 (6 bases). Germline assignment: CDR1 PRHDT and CDR2 FYEKMQ (reference sequence). This CDR3 has 15 amino acids. V lost 0 bases to trimming and J lost 4 bases, with 9 bases between them. CDR3 bases: TGTGCCAGCAGCTTAGGGACTAGAACCACCGGGGAGCTGTTTTTT. Encoded protein: CASSLGTRTTGELFF.

The chain is built from TRBV5-6 and TRBJ2-7, with TRBD2 identical over 8 bases. The CDR3 sequence is 14 residues long. Germline CDR1 and CDR2: SGHDT and YYEEEE. Trimming took 0 bases from V and 3 from J; bases not matched to a gene: 2. CDR3 sequence reads: CASSLVSGVYEQYF. CDR3 nucleotides: TGTGCCAGCAGCTTGGTTAGCGGGGTCTACGAGCAGTACTTC.

The gene calls are TRBV28 and TRBJ1-5, with D perhaps matching TRBD1 (5 bases). With 0 bases removed from V and 0 bases from J, the gap between germline ends came to 9 bases. The CDR3 runs to 16 residues. The V gene's germline CDR1 is MDHEN and CDR2 SYDVKM. CDR3: CASSLWAGNSNQPQHF. CDR3 coding DNA: TGTGCCAGCAGTTTATGGGCAGGGAATAGCAATCAGCCCCAGCATTTT.

The rearrangement links TRBV10-3 to TRBJ2-3, with unresolved D. This CDR3 spans 15 amino acids. Per germline, CDR1 ENHRY and CDR2 SYGVKD. The V gene lost 6 bases and the J gene lost 0 bases, with 13 bases spanning the gap. CDR3 region: CAISGGTTSTDTQYF. Written as DNA, the CDR3 is TGTGCCATCAGCGGCGGTACTACAAGCACAGATACGCAGTATTTT.

A note on this clonotype: A read error is possible here, since a much larger clone lies one base away. This CDR3 reads CASSYGGGHTEAFF. In DNA, the CDR3 is TGTGCCAGCAGTTACGGCGGGGGCCACACTGAAGCTTTCTTT. The V and J genes are TRBV6-5 and TRBJ1-1, with D perhaps matching TRBD1 (6 bases). V was pared by 2 bases and J by 3 bases, with 10 bases between. CDR1 is MNHEY, CDR2 SVGAGI, per germline. The CDR3 totals 14 residues.

As regards this clonotype: Possible read error: a much larger clone is one base away. This likely comes from a read error, as the CDR3 has no conserved phenylalanine or tryptophan at its end. The chain is built from TRBV4-1 and TRBJ1-3, with 10 bases aligning to TRBD1. This CDR3 contains 14 residues. Germline-derived CDR1 and CDR2 are MGHRA and YSYEKL. Trimming cost V 4 bases and J 8 bases; bases outside gene matches: 5. The CDR3 DNA sequence: TGCGCCAGCAGCCTCGGGACAGGGGTAGACACCATATATTCT. Translated: CASSLGTGVDTIYS.

This clonotype was counted at least ten times. The chain links TRBV2 to TRBJ2-4, with TRBD1 identical over 12 bases. V lost 7 bases and J lost 5; bases outside the gene matches: 6. This CDR3 is 15 amino acids long. Germline CDR1 SNHLY, CDR2 FYNNEI. The chain's CDR3 is CASMPGQGAENIQYF. The CDR3 DNA is TGTGCCAGCATGCCGGGACAGGGGGCGGAAAACATTCAGTACTTC.

This clonotype was seen at least ten times. V gene TRBV7-9 combines with J gene TRBJ2-3; 9 bases are a match to TRBD1. V lost 7 bases, J lost 3 bases, and 14 bases stayed unmatched. The CDR3 runs to 17 residues. Germline CDR1 and CDR2: SEHNR and FQNEAQ (reference sequence). The CDR3 loop is CASTTTLTGGDTDTQYF. The CDR3 DNA sequence: TGTGCCAGCACCACTACCCTCACAGGGGGCGATACAGATACGCAGTATTTT.

V usage is TRBV20-1 and J usage is TRBJ2-5; 7 positions agree with TRBD1. V gave up 0 bases and J gave up 1 base; unmatched junction bases: 29. Germline V lookup: CDR1 DFQATT, CDR2 SNEGSKA (reference sequence). The CDR3 loop spans 23 amino acids. Here the CDR3 reads CSARDPKGDRNSPSEQFQETQYF. CDR3 DNA: TGCAGTGCTAGAGACCCCAAGGGGGACAGAAATTCCCCCTCAGAACAATTCCAAGAGACCCAGTACTTC.

This clonotype was observed at least ten times. The chain carries TRBV28 and TRBJ2-4, with 10 bases lining up with TRBD1. The CDR3 is 15 amino acids. The germline V gene encodes CDR1 MDHEN and CDR2 SYDVKM. With V trimmed by 5 bases and J by 8 bases, 9 bases remained unmatched. The CDR3 nucleotides are TGTGCCAGCAGTACCAGACAGGGGGCTTTTTACATTCAGTACTTC. Amino acid sequence: CASSTRQGAFYIQYF.

J is TRBJ1-3 and V is TRBV10-3; D is ambiguous. With 4 bases removed from V and 0 bases from J, the gap between germline ends came to 13 bases. The germline V gene has CDR1 ENHRY and CDR2 SYGVKD. The length of the CDR3 is 16 residues. The CDR3 coding sequence is TGTGCCATCAGTGGAGGACCCTCGAGCTCTGGAAACACCATATATTTT. It specifies CAISGGPSSSGNTIYF.

This clonotype occurred many times. CDR3 bases: TGCGCCAGCAGCCCATGGGCGGGCGATGAGCAGTTCTTC. Its protein is CASSPWAGDEQFF. The chain carries TRBV5-1 and TRBJ2-1; D is possibly TRBD2 (5 bases). Trimming left V 4 bases short and J 8 bases short, with 13 bases between. The CDR3 loop spans 13 amino acids. Germline CDR1 SGHRS, CDR2 YFSETQ.

Notes on this clonotype: One junction end disagrees with the germline gene, perhaps due to a read error. The rearrangement links TRBV7-2 to TRBJ2-3, with D possibly being TRBD1 or TRBD2 (6 bases each). This CDR3 spans 18 amino acids. The germline V gene encodes CDR1 SGHTA and CDR2 FQGNSA. DNA for the CDR3: TGTGCCAGCAGCTTAGTGATTTTAGGGGGGCCCAGGGCAAATACGCAATATTTT. Translated, it gives CASSLVILGGPRANTQYF. Based on the CDR3 plus reference TRBV7-2 and TRBJ2-3, the full variable domain is GAGVSQSPSNKVTEKGKDVELRCDPISGHTALYWYRQSLGQGLEFLIYFQGNSAPDKSGLPSDRFSAERTGGSVSTLTIQRTQQEDSAVYLCASSLVILGGPRANTQYFGPGTRLTVL.

This clonotype was picked up a small number of times. This chain uses TRBV9 with TRBJ2-3; 8 nucleotides match TRBD2. Germline trimming cut 4 bases from V and 0 bases from J; bases unmatched to any gene: 4. CDR3 length equals 15 residues. Germline V lookup: CDR1 SGDLS, CDR2 YYNGEE. In DNA form, the CDR3 reads TGTGCCAGCAGCCGTAGCGGGGCAAGCACAGATACGCAGTATTTT. Translating gives CASSRSGASTDTQYF.

This clonotype appeared many times. The chain employs TRBV2 and TRBJ2-6; D remains unclear. CDR3 length equals 15 residues. The V and J ends lost 2 bases and 2 bases respectively, with 7 bases between them. The V gene's germline CDR1 is SNHLY and CDR2 FYNNEI. CDR3 sequence reads: CASSERTAGANVLTF. As DNA, the CDR3 is TGTGCCAGCAGTGAACGGACCGCTGGGGCCAACGTCCTGACTTTC.

This chain uses TRBV5-1 with TRBJ1-1; a weak D match, TRBD1 (5 bases). The ends were cut back, 3 bases at V and 5 bases at J, with 14 bases in the middle. The CDR3 is 14 amino acids. Germline-derived CDR1 and CDR2 are SGHRS and YFSETQ. The DNA for the CDR3 is TGCGCCAGCAGCTGGGCTCCAGGGTGGACTGAAGCTTTCTTT. It encodes CASSWAPGWTEAFF.

This clonotype appeared a few times. The gene calls are TRBV21-1 and TRBJ2-5; the table names TRBD1, a call not compared with the DNA. TRBV21-1 is flagged as a pseudogene. CDR3 size: 14 residues. The CDR3 here is CASRMDRGLETQYF. The CDR3 DNA follows: TGTGCCAGCAGGATGGACAGGGGGCTAGAGACCCAGTACTTC.